This T cell receptor beta chain was retrieved from a study of T-cell memory formation after mild COVID-19. Across the study: Across donors, TCR clusters were largely donor specific. Study results and limitations: Day 15 to 85 contracting clones showed balanced CD4/CD8; later expanders leaned CD4+. Among CD4+ contracting clones, most were CM and EM, and CD8+ ones EMRA.

5'RACE, which relied on constant-segment primers, yielded TCR alpha and TCR beta cDNA libraries carrying sample barcodes and UMIs. TCRdb re-called the 5' RACE reads with MiXCR, one entry per CDR3 protein. The sample includes 200,000 to 250,000 distinct CDR3 sequences, approximately 10% of them seen just once. This clonotype appeared many times. What it recognizes is unknown. An end of the junction does not agree with germline; a read error may underlie this. The CDR3 loop spans 16 amino acids. Germline V lookup: CDR1 SGHRS, CDR2 YFSETQ. The J gene is TRBJ2-1, the V gene TRBV5-1, with 10 bases that match TRBD2. The clonotype originates from a man younger than 35 who had mild COVID-19 (a few samples of this study predate the infection). Cell type and time point are not known. Sequenced: PBMCs or a T cell subset sorted from them (not recorded which). The CDR3 here is CASSLRRASGGAGYIF. The CDR3 nucleotides are TGCGCCAGCAGCTTGAGGCGGGCTAGCGGGGGTGCCGGCTATATCTTC. Looking up the rest from reference TRBV5-1 and TRBJ2-1 gives the full variable domain: KAGVTQTPRYLIKTRGQQVTLSCSPISGHRSVSWYQQTPGQGLQFLFEYFSETQRNKGNFPGRFSGRQFSNSRSEMNVSTLELGDSALYLCASSLRRASGGAGYIFGPGTRLTVL.